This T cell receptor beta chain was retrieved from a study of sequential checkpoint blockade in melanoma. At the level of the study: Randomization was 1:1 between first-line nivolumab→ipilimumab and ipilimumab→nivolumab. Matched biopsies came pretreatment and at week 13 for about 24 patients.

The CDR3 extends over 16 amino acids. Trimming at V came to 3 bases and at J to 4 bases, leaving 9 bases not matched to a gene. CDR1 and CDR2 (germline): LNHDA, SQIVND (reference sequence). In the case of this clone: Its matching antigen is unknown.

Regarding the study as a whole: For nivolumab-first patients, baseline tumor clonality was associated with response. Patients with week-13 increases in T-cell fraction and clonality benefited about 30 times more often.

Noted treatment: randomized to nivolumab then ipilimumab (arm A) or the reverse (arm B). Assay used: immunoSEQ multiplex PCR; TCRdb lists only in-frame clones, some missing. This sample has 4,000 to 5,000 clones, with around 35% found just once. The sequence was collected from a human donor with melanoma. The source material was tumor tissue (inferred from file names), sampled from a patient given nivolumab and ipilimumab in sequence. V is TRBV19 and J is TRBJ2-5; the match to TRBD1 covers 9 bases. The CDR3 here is CASSIRKTGGTETQYF. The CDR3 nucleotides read TGTGCCAGTAGTATTAGAAAGACAGGGGGGACAGAGACCCAGTACTTC.